The rows below give T cell receptor beta chains drawn from one sample of a study of breast tumors, draining lymph nodes, adjacent tissues. TCRdb ran MiXCR on the multiplex PCR reads and lists one entry per CDR3 protein. Of some 170,000 distinct CDR3 sequences listed, 30% to 40% are singletons. The sample consisted of axillary lymph node tissue. The receptors shown here come from a female donor with breast cancer. Some clones in this sample may be carry-over from other donors' samples. Each CDR3 is given with its conserved first and last residue. The D gene is left open where the match is weak. Clone size appears in some rows only: once, few, many, or a class for an expanded clone.

j_gene	v_gene	d_gene	abundance	CDR3aa	CDR3nt
TRBJ2-7	TRBV28	-	-	CASSLDGPYEQYF	TGTGCCAGCAGTCTGGACGGGCCCTACGAGCAGTACTTC
TRBJ2-2	TRBV9	-	many	CASSDGQLLTGELFF	TGTGCCAGCAGCGATGGACAGCTCCTGACCGGGGAGCTGTTTTTT
TRBJ2-2	TRBV12-3/TRBV12-4	-	many	CASSPEGENTGELFF	TGTGCCAGCAGCCCTGAGGGGGAGAACACCGGGGAGCTGTTTTTT
TRBJ1-5	TRBV7-9	-	many	CASSATGDQPQHF	TGTGCCAGCAGCGCAACGGGGGATCAGCCCCAGCATTTT
TRBJ1-5	TRBV15	-	-	CATRSGPGAGQNSNQPQHF	TGTGCCACCAGATCAGGTCCGGGTGCAGGACAAAATAGCAATCAGCCCCAGCACTTT
TRBJ2-2	TRBV19	-	-	CASSRGWGTGELFF	TGTGCCAGTAGTAGAGGGTGGGGGACCGGGGAGCTGTTTTTT
TRBJ1-2	TRBV9	TRBD1	few	CASSPGQNHYGYTF	TGTGCCAGCAGCCCGGGACAGAACCACTATGGCTACACCTTC
TRBJ2-1	TRBV7-3	TRBD2	few	CASSLRETSGYNEQFF	TGTGCCAGCAGCTTAAGGGAGACTAGCGGCTACAATGAGCAGTTCTTC
TRBJ2-7	TRBV7-8	-	many	CASSLDIGGRWEQYF	TGTGCCAGCAGCTTAGATATTGGGGGGCGGTGGGAGCAGTACTTC
TRBJ2-1	TRBV5-6	TRBD1	many	CASSWGTGTNEQFF	TGTGCCAGCAGCTGGGGGACAGGAACAAATGAGCAGTTCTTC
TRBJ2-1	TRBV24-1	TRBD2	many	CATSDRSSGRGNEQFF	TGTGCCACCAGTGATCGATCTAGCGGGAGAGGCAATGAGCAGTTCTTC
TRBJ2-1	TRBV28	-	many	CASSALLDEQFF	TGTGCCAGCAGTGCCCTCCTCGATGAGCAGTTCTTC